The 20 T cell receptor beta chains in this list originate from one sample, sequenced in a study of cytomegalovirus exposure and HLA in healthy donors. Method: immunoSEQ multiplex PCR; TCRdb's copy keeps in-frame clones and lacks some. Of 150,000 to 170,000 clones in the sample, 86% were seen once. The sample was PBMCs. These receptors were obtained from a human donor in good health.

This sequence joins TRBV30 and TRBJ2-1; D is unclear. Germline values: CDR1 GTSNPN, CDR2 SVGIG (reference sequence). Trimming cost V 2 bases and J 0 bases, with 8 bases left between them. This CDR3 is built from 14 residues. The CDR3 DNA reads as TGTGCCTGGAGTAGGTGGAGCTCCTACAATGAGCAGTTCTTC. This codes for CAWSRWSSYNEQFF.

The chain employs TRBV5-1 and TRBJ1-2; D gene ambiguous. CDR3 size: 14 residues. Looked up from germline, CDR1 is SGHRS and CDR2 is YFSETQ. V was trimmed by 0 bases and J by 4 bases, leaving 10 bases between them. CDR3 amino acids: CASSLALSGYGYTF. DNA of the CDR3: TGCGCCAGCAGCTTGGCTCTGAGCGGCTATGGCTACACCTTC. The whole variable domain, filled in from reference TRBV5-1 and TRBJ1-2, reads KAGVTQTPRYLIKTRGQQVTLSCSPISGHRSVSWYQQTPGQGLQFLFEYFSETQRNKGNFPGRFSGRQFSNSRSEMNVSTLELGDSALYLCASSLALSGYGYTFGSGTRLTVV.

This chain links TRBV5-6 with TRBJ2-3, with TRBD2 identical over 10 bases. V gave up 0 bases and J gave up 5 bases; unmatched junction bases: 3. The CDR3 loop spans 15 amino acids. Germline V lookup: CDR1 SGHDT, CDR2 YYEEEE. As DNA, the CDR3 is TGTGCCAGCAGCTTGGAGACTAGCGGGCTAGATACGCAGTATTTT. Protein: CASSLETSGLDTQYF.

The V gene is TRBV14, the J gene TRBJ2-5; 8 bases line up with TRBD2. The J segment lost 5 bases and the V segment lost 1 base, leaving 6 bases of the junction unmatched. This CDR3 spans 15 amino acids. The germline V gene encodes CDR1 SGHDN and CDR2 FVKESK. The CDR3 coding sequence is TGTGCCAGCAGCCAAGGCGGGAGGAAGGGGGAGACCCAGTACTTC. This sequence encodes CASSQGGRKGETQYF.

The chain links TRBV4-2 to TRBJ1-5, with 8 bases identical to TRBD1. Looked up from germline, CDR1 is LGHNA and CDR2 is YNFKEQ. The J segment lost 0 bases and the V segment lost 0 bases, leaving 1 base of the junction unmatched. CDR3 length equals 16 residues. The CDR3 loop is CASSQETGVSNQPQHF. DNA for the CDR3: TGTGCCAGCAGCCAAGAGACAGGGGTTAGCAATCAGCCCCAGCATTTT.

This sequence joins TRBV2 and TRBJ2-7; 10 bases match TRBD1. This CDR3 comprises 15 residues. V gave up 6 bases and J gave up 2 bases; unmatched junction bases: 7. Germline V CDR1 and CDR2: SNHLY, FYNNEI. CDR3 protein: CASRNSGTGAYEQYF. The DNA of the CDR3 is TGTGCCAGCAGAAACTCCGGGACAGGGGCCTACGAGCAGTACTTC.

The chain uses TRBV11-2 and TRBJ1-1; TRBD1 might be the D (5 bases). Germline CDR1 SGHAT, CDR2 FQNNGV. The V and J ends lost 1 base and 3 bases respectively, with 9 bases between them. The CDR3 covers 14 residues. CDR3 amino acids: CASSLVGGDTEAFF. CDR3 DNA: TGTGCCAGCAGCTTAGTGGGGGGGGACACTGAAGCTTTCTTT.

The chain employs TRBV7-2 and TRBJ2-7; perhaps TRBD2 as D (6 bases). The CDR3 sequence is 14 residues long. CDR1 and CDR2 (germline): SGHTA, FQGNSA. Between the trimmed V and J ends, which lost 5 bases and 2 bases, there was a span of 13 bases. In DNA, the CDR3 is TGTGCCAGCAGCCTACGGGACTGGGCCTACGAGCAGTACTTC. It specifies CASSLRDWAYEQYF.

This clone showed up just a few times. The chain couples TRBV19 to TRBJ2-5, with D uncertain. CDR3 length: 13 amino acids. The V end lost 7 bases, the J end lost 5 bases, and 14 bases lay between the germline ends. Germline CDR1 is LNHDA and CDR2 is SQIVND (reference sequence). CDR3 amino acids: CASKFKRSETQYF. In nucleotides, the CDR3 is TGTGCCAGTAAATTTAAGCGCTCCGAGACCCAGTACTTC. Full variable domain (rest looked up from reference TRBV19 and TRBJ2-5): DGGITQSPKYLFRKEGQNVTLSCEQNLNHDAMYWYRQDPGQGLRLIYYSQIVNDFQKGDIAEGYSVSREKKESFPLTVTSAQKNPTAFYLCASKFKRSETQYFGPGTRLLVL.

V is TRBV28 and J is TRBJ1-2, with TRBD1 matching 7 bases. In germline, CDR1 is MDHEN, CDR2 SYDVKM. The CDR3 has 15 residues. Unmatched junction bases numbered 10, after V lost 5 bases and J lost 4 bases. The CDR3 region has the DNA TGTGCCAGCAGTCGACCAGGGGGGACAATCTATGGCTACACCTTC. Its protein is CASSRPGGTIYGYTF.

The chain links TRBV2 to TRBJ2-7, with 7 nucleotides matching TRBD1. V lost 10 bases, J lost 3 bases, and 15 bases stayed unmatched. The CDR3 extends over 15 amino acids. CDR1 and CDR2 (germline): SNHLY, FYNNEI. CDR3 DNA: TGTGCCACCAAACTGACTAAAGGGGGCAGCTACGAGCAGTACTTC. The encoded protein is CATKLTKGGSYEQYF.

This clone has a single count. The chain couples TRBV4-1 to TRBJ1-2; D remains unclear. The CDR3 is 13 amino acids. The germline V and J ends were trimmed by 1 base and 6 bases, with 9 bases remaining between them. Germline V gene sequence: CDR1 MGHRA, CDR2 YSYEKL. The CDR3 DNA follows: TGCGCCAGCAGCCAAGGGCCAGGCGATGGCTACACCTTC. Translated, it gives CASSQGPGDGYTF.

The rearrangement links TRBV7-9 to TRBJ1-2; tentatively, D is TRBD1 (5 bases). This CDR3 has 18 residues. V was trimmed by 5 bases and J by 4 bases, leaving 26 bases between them. Germline loops: CDR1 SEHNR, CDR2 FQNEAQ (reference sequence). The CDR3 reads CASSRRPITNWGVYGYTF. Written as DNA, the CDR3 is TGTGCCAGCAGCCGGAGGCCGATTACAAACTGGGGGGTCTATGGCTACACCTTC. Filled out from reference TRBV7-9 and TRBJ1-2, the complete variable domain reads DTGVSQNPRHKITKRGQNVTFRCDPISEHNRLYWYRQTLGQGPEFLTYFQNEAQLEKSRLLSDRFSAERPKGSFSTLEIQRTEQGDSAMYLCASSRRPITNWGVYGYTFGSGTRLTVV.

The chain has TRBV7-3 and TRBJ2-1; a possible D gene is TRBD1 (6 bases). V was clipped by 4 bases and J by 2 bases, with 12 bases between them. The CDR3 has 15 amino acids. CDR1 and CDR2 from the germline V gene are SGHTA and FQGTGA. CDR3 protein: CASSSGEGAYNEQFF. CDR3 DNA sequence: TGTGCCAGCAGCTCAGGTGAGGGGGCCTACAATGAGCAGTTCTTC.

The rearrangement links TRBV5-1 to TRBJ2-2; D perhaps matches TRBD1 (6 bases). Germline V gene lookup returns CDR1 SGHRS and CDR2 YFSETQ. Trimming left V 4 bases short and J 1 base short, with 14 bases between. This CDR3 spans 16 amino acids. CDR3 sequence (DNA): TGCGCCAGCAGCCGCGCCGGGACACTGAACACCGGGGAGCTGTTTTTT. Translated, it gives CASSRAGTLNTGELFF. The full variable domain, completed using reference TRBV5-1 and TRBJ2-2, is KAGVTQTPRYLIKTRGQQVTLSCSPISGHRSVSWYQQTPGQGLQFLFEYFSETQRNKGNFPGRFSGRQFSNSRSEMNVSTLELGDSALYLCASSRAGTLNTGELFFGEGSRLTVL.

CDR3 in DNA: TGTGCCAGCAGTTGGGGGGTAGGAGCGTTGTCCCTCCACTTT. Its protein is CASSWGVGALSLHF. V usage is TRBV2 and J usage is TRBJ1-6, with D possibly being TRBD1 (5 bases). Trimming pared 5 bases from V and 14 bases from J, leaving 19 bases between. In germline, CDR1 is SNHLY, CDR2 FYNNEI. The CDR3 is made up of 14 amino acids.

This chain connects TRBV4-1 to TRBJ2-1; TRBD2 matches 11 bases. Per the germline V gene, CDR1 is MGHRA and CDR2 is YSYEKL. The CDR3 covers 15 residues. Losses at the gene ends were 1 base for V and 9 bases for J; bases not matched to a gene: 5. The CDR3 DNA sequence: TGCGCCAGCAGCCAAGCTCTAGCGGGGGGAGGTGAGCAGTTCTTC. This encodes CASSQALAGGGEQFF.

This rearrangement joins TRBV18 to TRBJ1-1, with 7 positions matching TRBD1. J lost 6 bases, V lost 1 base, and 11 bases had no gene match. This CDR3 has 16 residues. Germline CDR1 KGHSH, CDR2 LQKENI. CDR3 sequence (DNA): TGTGCCAGCTCACCACTCCTGGGACAGACACATTCTGAAGCTTTCTTT. Amino acids: CASSPLLGQTHSEAFF. The entire variable domain, with the rest obtained from reference TRBV18 and TRBJ1-1, is as follows: NAGVMQNPRHLVRRRGQEARLRCSPMKGHSHVYWYRQLPEEGLKFMVYLQKENIIDESGMPKERFSAEFPKEGPSILRIQQVVRGDSAAYFCASSPLLGQTHSEAFFGQGTRLTVV.

The CDR3 region is CASNTKRSAWLTGELFF. In nucleotides, the CDR3 is TGTGCCAGCAACACCAAGAGGTCCGCCTGGCTCACCGGGGAGCTGTTTTTT. The chain couples TRBV5-6 to TRBJ2-2; D is unclear. V lost 6 bases and J lost 4, with 22 bases in between. This CDR3 has 17 residues. Germline CDR1 and CDR2: SGHDT and YYEEEE. Full variable domain (remainder filled in from reference TRBV5-6 and TRBJ2-2): DAGVTQSPTHLIKTRGQQVTLRCSPKSGHDTVSWYQQALGQGPQFIFQYYEEEERQRGNFPDRFSGHQFPNYSSELNVNALLLGDSALYLCASNTKRSAWLTGELFFGEGSRLTVL.

This clone was observed a single time. The V gene is TRBV19, the J gene TRBJ1-4, with TRBD1 identical over 7 bases. V was pared by 7 bases and J by 6 bases, with 8 bases of the junction left unmatched. This CDR3 spans 14 amino acids. Germline loops: CDR1 LNHDA, CDR2 SQIVND (reference sequence). The CDR3, as DNA: TGTGCCAGTAAACGCGGGACAGACTATGAAAAACTGTTTTTT. Protein sequence: CASKRGTDYEKLFF.